Each of the 16 T cell receptor beta chains below was sequenced from the same sample in a study of blood T cell repertoires in COVID-19. Some clones are missing from TCRdb's copy, which holds only in-frame ones; the method was immunoSEQ multiplex PCR. This sample yields roughly 330,000 clones, of which 86% are seen a single time; about 10% belongs to the top ten. Sequencing used PBMCs or T cells enriched from blood (not recorded which). The receptors derive from a woman aged 18-29 years who had recovered from COVID-19.

The rearrangement joins TRBV21-1 to TRBJ1-1; TRBD1 was called by the table and not checked on the DNA. TRBV21-1 is flagged as a pseudogene. This CDR3 has 15 amino acids. DNA of the CDR3: TGTGCCAGCAGCCCAGGTTTATGGACAGGGGCAGGAGCTTTCTTT. Its translation is CASSPGLWTGAGAFF.

The CDR3 nucleotides read TGTGCCAGCAGTTGGGCCTATGGCTACACCTTC. This sequence encodes CASSWAYGYTF. The rearrangement links TRBV28 to TRBJ1-2, with D uncertain. V was clipped by 4 bases and J by 4 bases, with 4 bases between them. CDR1 and CDR2 (germline): MDHEN, SYDVKM. The CDR3 extends over 11 amino acids.

This clone has only one observation. The chain combines TRBV11-3 with TRBJ2-1, with D tentatively TRBD1 (5 bases). V was trimmed by 5 bases and J by 5 bases, leaving 13 bases between them. The CDR3 totals 14 residues. From germline, CDR1 is SGHNT and CDR2 YENEEA. The DNA for the CDR3 is TGTGCCAGCAGCCCTAGGGGAAGGGACAATGAGCAGTTCTTC. It translates to CASSPRGRDNEQFF.

The CDR3 DNA is TGTGCCAGCAGGCCCGACAGGGGATCCACTGAAGCTTTCTTT. Translated: CASRPDRGSTEAFF. The rearrangement uses TRBV2 and TRBJ1-1, with 8 nucleotides matching TRBD1. Germline CDR1 and CDR2: SNHLY and FYNNEI. The CDR3 covers 14 residues. V was pared by 6 bases and J by 4 bases, with 7 bases of the junction left unmatched.

The V call is TRBV18, the J call TRBJ1-3; D remains unclear. The CDR3 runs 17 residues. CDR1 and CDR2 from the germline V gene are KGHSH and LQKENI. The V and J ends lost 2 bases and 0 bases respectively, with 14 bases between them. The DNA for the CDR3 is TGTGCCAGCTCACCATTTATGGGCCCTGGCTCTGGAAACACCATATATTTT. It codes for CASSPFMGPGSGNTIYF.

This chain links TRBV5-6 with TRBJ2-1; 8 bases are shared with TRBD2. The V and J ends lost 4 bases and 8 bases, in that order; junction bases with no gene match: 11. The CDR3 consists of 15 residues. Germline CDR1 SGHDT, CDR2 YYEEEE. In DNA form, the CDR3 reads TGTGCCAGCAGCCTTAGCGGGGAGGTTTTCGATGAGCAGTTCTTC. Its translation: CASSLSGEVFDEQFF.

The CDR3 loop is CASSESDRGGQFF. In DNA form, the CDR3 reads TGCGCCAGCAGTGAGTCCGACAGGGGTGGGCAGTTCTTC. The V call is TRBV10-1, the J call TRBJ2-1, with 8 bases identical to TRBD1. V lost 0 bases to trimming and J lost 12 bases; unmatched junction nucleotides: 4. The CDR3 has 13 amino acids. Germline loops: CDR1 WNHNN, CDR2 SYGVQD (reference sequence).

The chain uses TRBV5-1 and TRBJ2-2, with D hard to call. V was cut by 3 bases and J by 2 bases, with 8 bases left in between. Germline lookup yields CDR1 SGHRS and CDR2 YFSETQ. The CDR3 has 14 amino acids. Here the CDR3 DNA reads TGCGCCAGCAGCTCAGTAATTAACACCGGGGAGCTGTTTTTT. Protein sequence: CASSSVINTGELFF.

Only one count was recorded for this clone. The rearrangement uses TRBV29-1 and TRBJ1-4; D call uncertain. Looked up from germline, CDR1 is SQVTM and CDR2 is ANQGSEA. The ends were cut back, 6 bases at V and 6 bases at J, with 11 bases in the middle. CDR3 length equals 12 residues. CDR3 in DNA: TGCAGCGTCCCAGGCGCCCATGAAAAACTGTTTTTT. Translating it yields CSVPGAHEKLFF. The entire variable domain, with the rest obtained from reference TRBV29-1 and TRBJ1-4, is as follows: SAVISQKPSRDICQRGTSLTIQCQVDSQVTMMFWYRQQPGQSLTLIATANQGSEATYESGFVIDKFPISRPNLTFSTLTVSNMSPEDSSIYLCSVPGAHEKLFFGSGTQLSVL.

In its sample, this clone was seen once. The genes are TRBV14 and TRBJ1-1; perhaps TRBD1 as D (6 bases). V shed 5 bases and J shed 6 bases, with 10 bases lying between them. Germline V gene data show CDR1 as SGHDN and CDR2 as FVKESK. This CDR3 has 12 amino acids. CDR3 sequence (DNA): TGTGCCAGCAGCGGAGGGGGGGCTGAAGCTTTCTTT. It encodes CASSGGGAEAFF.

The V and J genes are TRBV6-5 and TRBJ2-7; a possible D gene is TRBD2 (5 bases). The CDR3 runs 13 residues. Trimming took 4 bases from V and 6 from J, leaving 13 bases between them. Germline assignment: CDR1 MNHEY and CDR2 SVGAGI. CDR3 sequence reads: CASSFLTAAEQYF. The CDR3 region has the DNA TGTGCCAGCAGTTTCCTTACAGCGGCCGAGCAGTACTTC.

This clone was seen a few times. This rearrangement joins TRBV19 to TRBJ2-5, with a tentative D call TRBD2 (7 bases). The V end was cut by 7 bases, the J end by 3 bases, with 21 bases between. The CDR3 extends over 16 amino acids. Germline assignment: CDR1 LNHDA and CDR2 SQIVND (reference sequence). The CDR3 DNA is TGTGCCAGTACCAAGGCGGGGGCCACGAAGGAAGAGACCCAGTACTTC. Amino acids: CASTKAGATKEETQYF.

This rearrangement joins TRBV2 to TRBJ2-3, with 9 nucleotides matching TRBD1. CDR1 and CDR2 (germline): SNHLY, FYNNEI. Trimming at V came to 6 bases and at J to 1 base, leaving 17 bases not matched to a gene. The CDR3 runs 19 residues. CDR3 sequence reads: CASSRPVPMTGGGTDTQYF. CDR3 nucleotide sequence: TGTGCCAGCAGCCGCCCCGTACCGATGACAGGGGGGGGCACAGATACGCAGTATTTT.

This chain uses TRBV24-1 with TRBJ1-2; TRBD1 agrees at 8 bases. Germline V gene sequence: CDR1 KGHDR, CDR2 SFDVKD. This CDR3 spans 14 amino acids. V dropped 4 bases and J dropped 9; count of bases not matched to a gene: 9. The CDR3 DNA reads as TGTGCCACCAGTGAAGGGCAGGGGGCGCAAAGCTACACCTTC. Translation: CATSEGQGAQSYTF.

This clone has only one observation. The rearrangement joins TRBV6-1 to TRBJ2-3, with 9 positions matching TRBD1. The CDR3 totals 16 residues. The germline CDR1 and CDR2 sequences are MNHNS and SASEGT. V trimming: 2 bases; J trimming: 6 bases; junction bases outside the gene matches: 9. CDR3 nucleotides: TGTGCCAGCAGTGAATTACAGGGGGCGGCTTGGGATACGCAGTATTTT. Encoded protein: CASSELQGAAWDTQYF.

The chain is built from TRBV7-3 and TRBJ2-2; D ambiguous. Germline CDR1 and CDR2: SGHTA and FQGTGA. The CDR3 is 16 residues long. The V end lost 1 base, the J end lost 1 base, and 10 bases lay between the germline ends. The CDR3: CASSLNHPVNTGELFF. The DNA of the CDR3 is TGTGCCAGCAGCTTAAATCATCCGGTGAACACCGGGGAGCTGTTTTTT.